A selection of T cell receptor beta chains follows, all from one sample in a study of blood T cell repertoires in COVID-19. Using immunoSEQ multiplex PCR, the repertoire was profiled, and TCRdb retains in-frame clones only, with some absent. This sample yields more than 200,000 clones, of which more than 85% are seen a single time; 1.6% belongs to the top ten. The sample consisted of PBMCs or T cells enriched from blood (not recorded which). The source of these receptors is a woman between 45 and 65 years old who had recovered from COVID-19. CDR3s include the opening cysteine and the closing phenylalanine or tryptophan. D genes are given only for firm matches. Only part of the rows carry a size: once, few, many, or a class if the clone is expanded.

clone size: .; V gene: TRBV4-3; D gene: TRBD2; J gene: TRBJ2-1; CDR3 DNA: TGCGCCAGCAGCCAAGACCGACTAGCGGGAATTGAGCAGTTCTTC; CDR3 protein: CASSQDRLAGIEQFF
clone size: .; V gene: TRBV4-2; D gene: TRBD1; J gene: TRBJ1-4; CDR3 DNA: TGTGCCAGCAGCCAAGATCCCCGAGGACAGGACGGGGAAAAACTGTTTTTT; CDR3 protein: CASSQDPRGQDGEKLFF
clone size: .; V gene: TRBV7-6; D gene: TRBD1; J gene: TRBJ1-2; CDR3 DNA: TGTGCCAGCAGCTCACGGCCAGGGACAGGGGGCTATGGCTACACCTTC; CDR3 protein: CASSSRPGTGGYGYTF
clone size: .; V gene: TRBV30; D gene: .; J gene: TRBJ1-5; CDR3 DNA: TGTGCCTGGAGTGTACAGCCCGCTGGGAGGGGTCGCAATCAGCCCCAGCATTTT; CDR3 protein: CAWSVQPAGRGRNQPQHF
clone size: .; V gene: TRBV27; D gene: TRBD2; J gene: TRBJ2-7; CDR3 DNA: TGTGCCAGCAGTCCCACGGGACTAGGCTACGAGCAGTACTTC; CDR3 protein: CASSPTGLGYEQYF
clone size: .; V gene: TRBV11-3; D gene: TRBD2; J gene: TRBJ2-2; CDR3 DNA: TGTGCCAGCAGCTTCTCTAGCGGGAGATCTAACGGGGAGCTGTTTTTT; CDR3 protein: CASSFSSGRSNGELFF
clone size: .; V gene: TRBV7-2; D gene: .; J gene: TRBJ1-1; CDR3 DNA: TGTGCCAGCAGCCCGCTATCGGGGGGAAAAGCTTTCTTT; CDR3 protein: CASSPLSGGKAFF
clone size: .; V gene: TRBV6-1; D gene: .; J gene: TRBJ2-1; CDR3 DNA: TGTGCCAGCAGTGAACGCGGGGATGAGCAGTTCTTC; CDR3 protein: CASSERGDEQFF
clone size: .; V gene: TRBV9; D gene: TRBD2; J gene: TRBJ2-2; CDR3 DNA: TGTGCCAGCAGCACACTAGCGGGAGGAACCGGGGAGCTGTTTTTT; CDR3 protein: CASSTLAGGTGELFF
clone size: .; V gene: TRBV28; D gene: .; J gene: TRBJ2-2; CDR3 DNA: TGTGCCAGCAGTCCCCGGGTAAAGGAGCTGTTTTTT; CDR3 protein: CASSPRVKELFF
clone size: .; V gene: TRBV5-6; D gene: TRBD2; J gene: TRBJ2-2; CDR3 DNA: TGTGCCAGCAGCACTAGCGGGAGGGCCGGGGAGCTGTTTTTT; CDR3 protein: CASSTSGRAGELFF
clone size: .; V gene: TRBV29-1; D gene: TRBD1; J gene: TRBJ2-5; CDR3 DNA: TGCAGCGTTGACGGGACAGGGGTGAACGTCGTGGAGACCCAGTACTTC; CDR3 protein: CSVDGTGVNVVETQYF
clone size: .; V gene: TRBV5-1; D gene: .; J gene: TRBJ2-2; CDR3 DNA: TGCGCCAGCAGCGGCAGGGCGAACACCGGGGAGCTGTTTTTT; CDR3 protein: CASSGRANTGELFF
clone size: .; V gene: TRBV27; D gene: .; J gene: TRBJ1-2; CDR3 DNA: TGTGCCAGCAGTTCCGGATGGACACATGGCTACACCTTC; CDR3 protein: CASSSGWTHGYTF
clone size: once; V gene: TRBV6-2/TRBV6-3; D gene: TRBD1; J gene: TRBJ2-7; CDR3 DNA: TGTGCCAGCAGACCTGACAGGGCCTCCTTGAACGAGCAGTACTTC; CDR3 protein: CASRPDRASLNEQYF
clone size: .; V gene: TRBV12-3/TRBV12-4; D gene: .; J gene: TRBJ1-2; CDR3 DNA: TGTGCCAGCAGCCTCGGACAGAACTATGGCTACACCTTC; CDR3 protein: CASSLGQNYGYTF
clone size: .; V gene: TRBV7-9; D gene: TRBD2; J gene: TRBJ2-7; CDR3 DNA: TGTGCCAGCAGCTCCTACGGGACTAGCGGAACCTACGAGCAGTACTTC; CDR3 protein: CASSSYGTSGTYEQYF
clone size: .; V gene: TRBV7-2; D gene: TRBD1; J gene: TRBJ2-7; CDR3 DNA: TGTGCCAGCAGCCCAACGGGACAGCGCCTACCCTTCTCCTACGAGCAGTACTTC; CDR3 protein: CASSPTGQRLPFSYEQYF
clone size: .; V gene: TRBV3-1/TRBV3-2; D gene: TRBD2; J gene: TRBJ2-1; CDR3 DNA: TGTGCCAGCAGCCAAAGGTCTAGCGGGAGCTCTCATGAGCAGTTCTTC; CDR3 protein: CASSQRSSGSSHEQFF